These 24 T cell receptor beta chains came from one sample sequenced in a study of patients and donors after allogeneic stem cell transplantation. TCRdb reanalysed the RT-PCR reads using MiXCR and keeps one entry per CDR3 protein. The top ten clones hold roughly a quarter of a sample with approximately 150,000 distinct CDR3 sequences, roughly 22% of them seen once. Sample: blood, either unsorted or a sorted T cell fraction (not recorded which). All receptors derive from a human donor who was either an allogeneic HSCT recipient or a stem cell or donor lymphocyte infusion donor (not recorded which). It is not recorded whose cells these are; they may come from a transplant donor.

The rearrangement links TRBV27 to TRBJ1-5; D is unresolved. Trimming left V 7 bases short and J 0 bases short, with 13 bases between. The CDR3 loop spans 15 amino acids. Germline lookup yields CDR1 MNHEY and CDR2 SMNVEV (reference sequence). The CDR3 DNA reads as TGTGCCAGCAAAGAGTACAGATATAGCAATCAGCCCCAGCATTTT. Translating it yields CASKEYRYSNQPQHF.

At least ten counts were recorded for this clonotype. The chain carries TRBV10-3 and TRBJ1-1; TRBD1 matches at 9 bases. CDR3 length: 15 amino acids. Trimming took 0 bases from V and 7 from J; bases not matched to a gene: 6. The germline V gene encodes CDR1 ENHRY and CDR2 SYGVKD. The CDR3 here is CAISESVQGAGEAFF. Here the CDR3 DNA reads TGTGCCATCAGTGAGTCAGTACAGGGGGCCGGTGAAGCTTTCTTT.

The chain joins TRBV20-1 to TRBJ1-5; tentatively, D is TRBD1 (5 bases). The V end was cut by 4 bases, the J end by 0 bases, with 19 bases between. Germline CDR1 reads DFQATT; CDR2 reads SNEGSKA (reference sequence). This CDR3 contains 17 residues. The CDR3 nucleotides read TGCAGTGCTATAGGGGACCGAGGGTTTCATAGCAATCAGCCCCAGCATTTT. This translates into CSAIGDRGFHSNQPQHF.

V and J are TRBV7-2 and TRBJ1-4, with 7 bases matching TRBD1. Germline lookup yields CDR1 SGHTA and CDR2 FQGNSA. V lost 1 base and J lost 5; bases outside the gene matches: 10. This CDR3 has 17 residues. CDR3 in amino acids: CASSLDRRTGPNEKLFF. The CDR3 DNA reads TGTGCCAGCAGCTTAGACCGGCGGACAGGACCGAATGAAAAACTGTTTTTT.

The CDR3 DNA is TGTGCCAGCAGTATGAGCATTCTGGTCTATGAGCAGTTCTTC. Its translation: CASSMSILVYEQFF. The chain employs TRBV12-3 or TRBV12-4 and TRBJ2-1; D ambiguous. CDR3 size: 14 residues. V lost 5 bases and J lost 8, with 16 bases in between.

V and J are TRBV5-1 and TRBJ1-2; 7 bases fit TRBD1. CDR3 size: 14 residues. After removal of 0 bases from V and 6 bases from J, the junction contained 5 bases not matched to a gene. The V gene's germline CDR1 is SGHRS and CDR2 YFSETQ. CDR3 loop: CASSLVAGGNGYTF. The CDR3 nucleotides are TGCGCCAGCAGCTTGGTGGCAGGGGGAAATGGCTACACCTTC.

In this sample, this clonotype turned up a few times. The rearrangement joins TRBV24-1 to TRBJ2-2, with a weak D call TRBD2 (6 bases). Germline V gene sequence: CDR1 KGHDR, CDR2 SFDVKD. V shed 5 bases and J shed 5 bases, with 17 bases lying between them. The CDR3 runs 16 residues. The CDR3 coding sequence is TGTGCCACCAGTGCCCCGTGGGGACTGGAGACCGGGGAGCTGTTTTTT. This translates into CATSAPWGLETGELFF.

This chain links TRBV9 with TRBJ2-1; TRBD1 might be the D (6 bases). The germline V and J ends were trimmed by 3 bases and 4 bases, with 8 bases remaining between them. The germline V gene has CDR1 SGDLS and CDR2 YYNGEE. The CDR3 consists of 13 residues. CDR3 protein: CASSATGYNEQFF. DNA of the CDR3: TGTGCCAGCAGCGCAACAGGGTACAATGAGCAGTTCTTC.

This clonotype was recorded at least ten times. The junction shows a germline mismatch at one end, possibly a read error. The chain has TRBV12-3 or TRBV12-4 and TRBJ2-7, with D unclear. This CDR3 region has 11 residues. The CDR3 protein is CASSLGYEQYF. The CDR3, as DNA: TGCGCCAGCAGCTTGGGGTACGAGCAGTACTTC.

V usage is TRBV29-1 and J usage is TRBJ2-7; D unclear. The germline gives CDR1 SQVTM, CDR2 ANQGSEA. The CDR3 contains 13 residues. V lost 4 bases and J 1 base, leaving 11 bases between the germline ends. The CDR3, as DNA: TGCAGCGTTGGAAGAGACGAATCCTACGAGCAGTACTTC. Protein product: CSVGRDESYEQYF.

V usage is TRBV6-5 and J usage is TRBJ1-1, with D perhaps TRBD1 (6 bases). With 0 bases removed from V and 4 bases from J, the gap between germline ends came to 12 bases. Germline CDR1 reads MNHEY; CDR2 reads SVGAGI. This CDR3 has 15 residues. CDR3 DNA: TGTGCCAGCAGTTACTCGTCCTGGGGGCTCACTGAAGCTTTCTTT. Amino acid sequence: CASSYSSWGLTEAFF.

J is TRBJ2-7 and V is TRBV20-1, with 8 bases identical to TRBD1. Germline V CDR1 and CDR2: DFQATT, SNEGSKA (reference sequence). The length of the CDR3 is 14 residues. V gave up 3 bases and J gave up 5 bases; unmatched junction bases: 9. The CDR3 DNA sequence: TGCAGTGCTAGGCAGACAGGGGCGCTGGACGAGCAGTACTTC. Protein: CSARQTGALDEQYF.

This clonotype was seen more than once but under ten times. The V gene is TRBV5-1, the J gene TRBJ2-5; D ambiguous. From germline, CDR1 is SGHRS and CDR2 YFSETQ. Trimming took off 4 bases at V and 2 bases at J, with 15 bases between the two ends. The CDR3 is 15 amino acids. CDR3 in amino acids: CASSLVFGPQETQYF. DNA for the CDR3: TGCGCCAGCAGCCTGGTATTCGGACCTCAAGAGACCCAGTACTTC.

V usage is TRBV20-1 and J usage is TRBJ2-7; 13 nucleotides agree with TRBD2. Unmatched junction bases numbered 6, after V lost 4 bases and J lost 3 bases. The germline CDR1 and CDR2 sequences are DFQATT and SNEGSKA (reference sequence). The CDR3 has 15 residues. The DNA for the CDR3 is TGCAGTGCTAACCCCGGGACTAGCGGGAACTACGAGCAGTACTTC. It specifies CSANPGTSGNYEQYF.

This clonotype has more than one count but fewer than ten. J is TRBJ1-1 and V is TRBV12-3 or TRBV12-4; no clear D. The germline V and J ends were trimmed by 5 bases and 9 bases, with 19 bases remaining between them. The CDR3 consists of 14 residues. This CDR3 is CASSPGELRAQAFF. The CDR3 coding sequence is TGTGCCAGCAGTCCTGGGGAATTGCGGGCCCAAGCTTTCTTT.

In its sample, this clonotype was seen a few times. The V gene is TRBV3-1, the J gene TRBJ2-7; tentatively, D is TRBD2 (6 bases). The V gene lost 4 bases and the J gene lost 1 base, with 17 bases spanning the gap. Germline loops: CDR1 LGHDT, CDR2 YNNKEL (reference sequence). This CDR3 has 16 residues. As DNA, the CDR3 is TGTGCCAGCAGCCGCGCTGCGGGGTGGGGATCCTACGAGCAGTACTTC. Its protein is CASSRAAGWGSYEQYF.

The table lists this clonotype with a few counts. CDR3 in amino acids: CSARHRVSSSPLHF. The DNA for the CDR3 is TGCAGTGCTAGACACAGGGTTTCATCTTCACCCCTCCACTTT. J is TRBJ1-6 and V is TRBV20-1, with D maybe TRBD1 (6 bases). Germline CDR1 and CDR2: DFQATT and SNEGSKA (reference sequence). Trimming took 2 bases from V and 9 from J, leaving 14 bases between them. The CDR3 runs 14 residues.

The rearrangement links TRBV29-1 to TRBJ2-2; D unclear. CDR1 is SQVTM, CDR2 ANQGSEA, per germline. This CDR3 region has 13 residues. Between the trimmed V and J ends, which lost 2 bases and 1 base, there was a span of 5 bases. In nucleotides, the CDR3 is TGCAGCGTTGAACTAGAGAACACCGGGGAGCTGTTTTTT. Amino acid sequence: CSVELENTGELFF.

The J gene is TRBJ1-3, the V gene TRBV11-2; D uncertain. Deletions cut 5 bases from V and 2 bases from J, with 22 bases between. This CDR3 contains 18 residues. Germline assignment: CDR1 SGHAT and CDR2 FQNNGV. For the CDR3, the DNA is TGTGCCAGCAGCCCATATAAGGCCGTCGGGGAAACTGGAAACACCATATATTTT. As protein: CASSPYKAVGETGNTIYF.

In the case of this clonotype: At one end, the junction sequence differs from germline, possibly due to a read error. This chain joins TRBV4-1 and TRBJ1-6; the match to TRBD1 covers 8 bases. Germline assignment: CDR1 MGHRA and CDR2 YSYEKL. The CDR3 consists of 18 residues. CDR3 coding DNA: TGCGCCAGCAGCCAAGGACAGGGGCTCAGCTCCTTTAATTCACCCCTCCACTTT. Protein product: CASSQGQGLSSFNSPLHF.

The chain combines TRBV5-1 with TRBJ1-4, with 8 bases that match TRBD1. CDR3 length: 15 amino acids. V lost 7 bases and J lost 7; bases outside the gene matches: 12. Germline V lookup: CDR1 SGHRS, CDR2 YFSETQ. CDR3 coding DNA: TGCGCCAGCTATAGGGACAGGCGGCGGTCTGAAAAACTGTTTTTT. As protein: CASYRDRRRSEKLFF.

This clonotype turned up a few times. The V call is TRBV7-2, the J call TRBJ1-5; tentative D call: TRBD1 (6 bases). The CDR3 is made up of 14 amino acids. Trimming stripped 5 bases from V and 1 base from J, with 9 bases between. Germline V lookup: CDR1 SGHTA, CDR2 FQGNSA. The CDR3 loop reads CASSQGQSNQPQHF. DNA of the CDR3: TGTGCCAGCAGCCAGGGGCAGAGCAATCAGCCCCAGCATTTT.

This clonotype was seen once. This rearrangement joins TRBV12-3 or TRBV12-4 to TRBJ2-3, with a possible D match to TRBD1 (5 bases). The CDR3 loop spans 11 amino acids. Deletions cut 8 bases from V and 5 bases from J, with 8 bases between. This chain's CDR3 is CASVGEDTQYF. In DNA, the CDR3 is TGTGCCAGCGTAGGGGAAGATACGCAGTATTTT.

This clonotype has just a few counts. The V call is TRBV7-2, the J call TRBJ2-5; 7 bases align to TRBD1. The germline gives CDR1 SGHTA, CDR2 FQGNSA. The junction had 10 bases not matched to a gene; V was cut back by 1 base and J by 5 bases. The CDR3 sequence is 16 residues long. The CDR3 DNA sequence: TGTGCCAGCAGCTTAGTAGGAGACAGGGTCGGTGAGACCCAGTACTTC. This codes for CASSLVGDRVGETQYF. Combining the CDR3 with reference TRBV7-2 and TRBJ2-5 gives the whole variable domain GAGVSQSPSNKVTEKGKDVELRCDPISGHTALYWYRQSLGQGLEFLIYFQGNSAPDKSGLPSDRFSAERTGGSVSTLTIQRTQQEDSAVYLCASSLVGDRVGETQYFGPGTRLLVL.